Below, one T cell receptor (beta chain) is given with its context. The table lists this clone with a few counts. Its antigen is not yet known. Base qualities are not recorded, but no much larger clone differs from it by a single base. The germline V gene encodes CDR1 SGHAT and CDR2 FQDESV (reference sequence). V lost 5 bases and J lost 5 bases; the stretch between them is 13 bases long. The CDR3, cysteine through phenylalanine, is 14 amino acids long. Only the CDR3 DNA stays, 42 bases, in frame from base 1. This entry belongs to a study of PD-L1 blockade in urothelial cancer (dated by TCRdb to about 2017). With respect to the entire study: Therapy was started in the mid-2010s for all patients, and atezolizumab 1,200 mg was administered intravenously every 3 weeks. About 90% of the roughly 29 patients were males with bladder-origin urothelial cancer, and about 65% of the 29 reported a prior smoking history. Patients had an ECOG performance status of 0 or 1 and had received between 0 and 3 prior chemotherapy regimens. A median of roughly 140,000 T cells and just over 80,000 unique TCRs was obtained from blood samples, and a median clonality of 0.080 was observed. Whole exome sequencing and RNA sequencing of pretreatment tumors were performed alongside TCR sequencing in the same patients. Pretreatment tumor samples and matched peripheral blood, collected serially before and after atezolizumab treatment, underwent TCR sequencing. Durable clinical benefit was achieved by nine patients and was not achieved by 20 patients. Durable clinical benefit was defined as progression-free survival longer than 6 months, and TCR features were also tested against progression-free and overall survival. An exploratory multi-omic analysis was conducted of the somatic, immune and clinical correlates of response to PD-L1 blockade with atezolizumab in urothelial cancer. Pretreatment blood TCR-seq was available for fewer than 30 patients, at least one posttreatment blood collection was obtained for 24 patients, and tumor TCR-seq was available for 24 patients. Blood samples were analyzed 3 weeks after the start of treatment (second dose) and 6 weeks after the start of treatment. Study-level results and caveats: Because the sample size was small (n = 29) and many of the analyses were exploratory, the results are meant to be hypothesis-generating. A pretreatment peripheral blood TCR clonality below the median was linked to improved progression-free and overall survival. Greater expansion of tumor-associated TCR clones in peripheral blood 3 weeks after the start of treatment was observed in patients with durable benefit (n of about 20, p = 0.022).

Synthetic TCR analog templates were spiked into each PCR so that absolute template abundance could be estimated from read counts. The immunoSEQ assay used bias-controlled V and J gene primers to amplify TCRbeta CDR3 regions from genomic DNA. Rearranged TCRbeta segments were sequenced at approximately 20X coverage. Turning to the authors' computational methods: Sequencing errors were corrected by clustering, and CDR3s were annotated against IMGT so that V, D and J genes could be assigned. Out-of-frame and stop-codon sequences were excluded, and only productive TCRbeta rearrangements were used in downstream analyses. To compute clonality, Shannon entropy was normalized by the log of the number of unique productive sequences and then subtracted from one. Clones differing between time points or between blood and tumor were identified using Fisher's exact test with Benjamini-Hochberg correction, with an adjusted p below 0.01 applied as the threshold. The table was pulled from immuneACCESS by TCRdb, which kept in-frame rearrangements only. Such tables lose some clones; where checked, under half of the loss comes from unresolved V genes, and the rest has no known cause. The D gene and trimming were derived from the DNA, and the V and J assignments and clone size from that table. The sample table shows about 52,000 clones, and 75% are seen once. About 4% of the sample comes from the top ten.

In light of the paper, this sample's time point label describes: pretreatment peripheral blood. The cohort included 29 patients with locally advanced or metastatic urothelial carcinoma who were treated at Memorial Sloan Kettering on a trial protocol. Peripheral blood mononuclear cells were collected pretreatment and during treatment, with between 1 and 8 total time points per patient. The Qiagen DNeasy Blood extraction kit was used to purify genomic DNA from total PBMCs and tumor samples. PBMCs were collected pretreatment and during treatment, and were isolated and stored as previously described. Specimen: PBMCs, collected around atezolizumab (anti-PD-L1) treatment. This clonotype was obtained from a man aged 65 to 85 with urothelial cancer. Here the chain combines TRBV11-1 and TRBJ2-1; the D gene is perhaps TRBD2, on 6 matching bases. The CDR3 protein is CASSDGTGDNEQFF. The sequenced DNA is TGTGCCAGCAGCGACGGGACTGGAGACAATGAGCAGTTCTTC.